The next 9 T cell receptor beta chains were all read from a single sample in a study of cytomegalovirus exposure and HLA in healthy donors. The PCR used 60 Vbeta and 13 Jbeta primers. Only in-frame clones appear in the TCRdb table, and some are missing; sequencing was by immunoSEQ multiplex PCR. The top ten hold 1.3% of the sample, which has over 110,000 clones, 73% seen once. The sample comprised PBMCs. The receptor set was obtained from a middle-aged woman in good health and CMV-seronegative.

The chain joins TRBV2 to TRBJ1-2, with 7 bases identical to TRBD1. Germline V gene lookup returns CDR1 SNHLY and CDR2 FYNNEI. The CDR3 length is 14 residues. Trimming took 6 bases from V and 4 from J; bases not matched to a gene: 8. CDR3 region: CASSTEGAGYGYTF. In DNA, the CDR3 is TGTGCCAGCAGCACCGAGGGGGCTGGCTATGGCTACACCTTC.

The chain combines TRBV7-3 with TRBJ2-2, with 8 bases that match TRBD1. The CDR3 covers 17 residues. V was clipped by 1 base and J by 6 bases; unmatched bases: 10. Per the germline V gene, CDR1 is SGHTA and CDR2 is FQGTGA. CDR3 in DNA: TGTGCCAGCAGCTTAAATTCAGGGGGCGCGTCAGCCGGGGAGCTGTTTTTT. Its translation is CASSLNSGGASAGELFF.

The V gene is TRBV9, the J gene TRBJ1-2, with D perhaps TRBD1 (6 bases). Trimming stripped 4 bases from V and 8 bases from J, with 15 bases between. From germline, CDR1 is SGDLS and CDR2 YYNGEE. This CDR3 region has 13 residues. In nucleotides, the CDR3 is TGTGCCAGCAGCCCCATACAGGGAACCGGCTACACCTTC. It yields the protein CASSPIQGTGYTF.

V is TRBV5-6 and J is TRBJ2-2; TRBD2 is a possible D gene (5 bases). The CDR3 extends over 15 amino acids. CDR1 SGHDT and CDR2 YYEEEE come from the germline V gene. Trimming cost V 5 bases and J 3 bases, with 14 bases left between them. CDR3 nucleotides: TGTGCCAGCAGTGAGGGATTCTTTGACACCGGGGAGCTGTTTTTT. It codes for CASSEGFFDTGELFF.

The table lists this clone with a count of one. The V and J genes are TRBV27 and TRBJ2-7, with 7 nucleotides matching TRBD1. The V gene's germline CDR1 is MNHEY and CDR2 SMNVEV (reference sequence). The CDR3 is made up of 13 amino acids. Unmatched junction bases numbered 5, after V lost 5 bases and J lost 4 bases. The CDR3 sequence: CASSLKQGYEQYV. The DNA of the CDR3 is TGTGCCAGCAGTCTCAAACAGGGGTACGAGCAGTACGTC.

The chain has TRBV29-1 and TRBJ2-5, with 15 bases lining up with TRBD2. V lost 8 bases and J lost 1; bases outside the gene matches: 5. The germline V gene encodes CDR1 SQVTM and CDR2 ANQGSEA. The length of the CDR3 is 15 residues. CDR3 residues: CSSGTSGGTQETQYF. The DNA of the CDR3 is TGCAGCTCCGGGACTAGCGGGGGGACCCAAGAGACCCAGTACTTC.

Details on this clone: Germline and junction disagree at one end, which may indicate a read error. The chain is built from TRBV7-9 and TRBJ2-3; TRBD2 agrees at 14 bases. Germline values: CDR1 SEHNR, CDR2 FQNEAQ (reference sequence). CDR3 size: 18 residues. Here the CDR3 DNA reads TGTTCCAGCAGACCTGGGACTAGCGGGGGAGCTAGCACAGATACGCAGTATTTT. Translation: CSSRPGTSGGASTDTQYF.

This clone appeared a few times. This chain links TRBV27 with TRBJ1-2, with 8 bases matching TRBD1. The ends lost 2 bases at V and 2 bases at J; junction bases unmatched: 4. The CDR3 length is 15 residues. Germline CDR1 is MNHEY and CDR2 is SMNVEV (reference sequence). The CDR3 DNA is TGTGCCAGCAGTTTAAAGGGACAGGAAAACTATGGCTACACCTTC. It specifies CASSLKGQENYGYTF.

The chain is built from TRBV11-2 and TRBJ2-1; 8 bases match TRBD2. Germline CDR1 and CDR2: SGHAT and FQNNGV. V shed 8 bases and J 3 bases; nucleotides not matched to a gene: 6. CDR3 size: 14 residues. Here the CDR3 reads CASEGGGSYNEQFF. CDR3 DNA: TGTGCCAGCGAGGGCGGGGGGAGCTACAATGAGCAGTTCTTC.